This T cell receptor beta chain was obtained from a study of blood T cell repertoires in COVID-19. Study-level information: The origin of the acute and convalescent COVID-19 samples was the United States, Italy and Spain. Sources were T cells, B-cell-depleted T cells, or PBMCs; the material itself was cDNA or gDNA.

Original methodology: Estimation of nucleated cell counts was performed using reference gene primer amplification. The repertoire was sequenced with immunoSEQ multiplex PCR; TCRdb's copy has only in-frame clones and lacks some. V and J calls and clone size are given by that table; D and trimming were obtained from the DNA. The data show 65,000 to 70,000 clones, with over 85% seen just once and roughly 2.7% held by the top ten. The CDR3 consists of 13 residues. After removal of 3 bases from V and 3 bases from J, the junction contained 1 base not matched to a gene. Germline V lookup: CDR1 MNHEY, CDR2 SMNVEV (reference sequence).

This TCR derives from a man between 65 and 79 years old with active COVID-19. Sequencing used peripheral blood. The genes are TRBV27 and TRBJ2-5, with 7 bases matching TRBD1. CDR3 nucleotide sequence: TGTGCCAGCAGTTTCACAGGGGAAGAGACCCAGTACTTC. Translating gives CASSFTGEETQYF.